Below, one TCR beta chain is given with its context. Its target is not known. The sample belongs to a study of OX40 agonist ivuxolimab in advanced cancers. Study-wide points: The CD4+ and CD8+ T cells in the blood had expanded clonally by week 6 at 0.1 to 3.0 mg/kg. CD8+ T cells showed, on average, more clonal expansion than CD4+ cells. Low clonal expansion, among the lowest seen, marked partial responders at 0.1-3.0 mg/kg. Expanded peripheral T-cell antigen specificity went undetermined.

The CDR3 length is 11 residues. V lost 4 bases, J lost 0 bases, and 1 base lay in between. Germline V gene lookup returns CDR1 LNHDA and CDR2 SQIVND (reference sequence). Assay used: immunoSEQ multiplex PCR; TCRdb lists only in-frame clones, some missing. The sample has some 63,000 clones; approximately 92% are singletons. This sequence joins TRBV19 and TRBJ2-7, with D unresolved. The starting material was CD4+ or CD8+ T cells sorted from blood, obtained in a trial of the OX40 agonist ivuxolimab. The receptor comes from an adult with an advanced solid tumor such as melanoma, head and neck, liver or kidney cancer. The CDR3 loop reads CASSNSYEQYF. The CDR3 nucleotides read TGTGCCAGTAGTAACTCCTACGAGCAGTACTTC.